The rows below give T cell receptor beta chains drawn from one sample of a study of blood T cell repertoires in COVID-19. The assay was immunoSEQ multiplex PCR, and TCRdb's table has in-frame clones only and misses some. The sample consists of around 250,000 clones, approximately 78% of them appearing once. The specimen was PBMCs or T cells enriched from blood (not recorded which). These receptors originate from a man aged 40-49 years who had been exposed to COVID-19. Both conserved end residues are trimmed from each CDR3.

CDR3	V	J
ASSPSGGGFEAF	TRBV18	TRBJ1-1
ASSTRPGQGYEQY	TRBV19	TRBJ2-7
ASSFNLLAGEGEQY	TRBV5-8	TRBJ2-7
ASSQGATQPQH	TRBV18	TRBJ1-5
ASSESGGANYGYT	TRBV9	TRBJ1-2
ASSRSYEQY	TRBV25-1	TRBJ2-7
ASSLGHPNNQPQH	TRBV27	TRBJ1-5
ASSQPGVGELF	TRBV3-1/TRBV3-2	TRBJ2-2
AWTTWGANYGYT	TRBV30	TRBJ1-2
ASSETAGGPNEQF	TRBV25-1	TRBJ2-1
ASSSQAYEQY	TRBV6-5	TRBJ2-7